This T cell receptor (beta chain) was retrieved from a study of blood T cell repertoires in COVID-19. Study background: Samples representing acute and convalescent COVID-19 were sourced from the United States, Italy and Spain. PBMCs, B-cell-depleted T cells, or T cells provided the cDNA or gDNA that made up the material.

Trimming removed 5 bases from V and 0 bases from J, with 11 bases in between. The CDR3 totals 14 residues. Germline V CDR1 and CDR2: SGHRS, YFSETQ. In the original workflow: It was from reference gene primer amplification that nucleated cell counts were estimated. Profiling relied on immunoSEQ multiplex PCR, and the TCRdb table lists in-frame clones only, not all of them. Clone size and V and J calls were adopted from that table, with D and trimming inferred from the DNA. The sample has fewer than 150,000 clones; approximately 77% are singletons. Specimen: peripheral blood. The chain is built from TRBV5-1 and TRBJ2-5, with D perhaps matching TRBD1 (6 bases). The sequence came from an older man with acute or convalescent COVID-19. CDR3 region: CASSPGTHQETQYF. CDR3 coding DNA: TGCGCCAGCAGTCCCGGGACACACCAAGAGACCCAGTACTTC.